The 20 T cell receptor beta chains in this list originate from one sample, sequenced in a study of shared clonotypes between healthy human individuals. Sequencing was performed with immunoSEQ multiplex PCR; in TCRdb, only in-frame clones are kept and a portion is missing. The sample lists about 640,000 clones; 60% to 80% were seen once. Material: memory CD4+ T cells sorted from blood. Subset in this sample: CD45RA-negative fraction. The receptors were sampled from a woman in her 30s in good health.

The CDR3 coding sequence is TGCAGCGTTAGTCGGGTCCCCTCTGGAAACACCATATATTTT. Translated, it gives CSVSRVPSGNTIYF. The J gene is TRBJ1-3, the V gene TRBV29-1; no definite D call. Germline CDR1 is SQVTM and CDR2 is ANQGSEA. Trimming stripped 5 bases from V and 0 bases from J, with 11 bases between. The CDR3 contains 14 residues.

The genes are TRBV10-3 and TRBJ2-3, with D possibly being TRBD1 (6 bases). Germline V lookup: CDR1 ENHRY, CDR2 SYGVKD. The V gene lost 8 bases and the J gene lost 6 bases, with 12 bases spanning the gap. The CDR3 length is 12 residues. Here the CDR3 reads CAIGTPGDTQYF. In DNA form, the CDR3 reads TGTGCCATCGGGACACCGGGTGATACGCAGTATTTT.

Only one count was recorded for this clone. Other DNA sequences from this sample encode an identical CDR3 as well. This chain links TRBV28 with TRBJ2-7; D is tentatively TRBD1 or TRBD2 (5 bases each). This CDR3 comprises 13 residues. Germline-derived CDR1 and CDR2 are MDHEN and SYDVKM. V was cut by 2 bases and J by 4 bases, with 9 bases left in between. The CDR3 nucleotides are TGTGCCAGCAGTTTAGCGAGGGGTTACGAGCAGTACTTC. This translates into CASSLARGYEQYF.

The V call is TRBV5-1, the J call TRBJ2-5, with D perhaps being TRBD1 or TRBD2 (6 bases each). Germline V gene data show CDR1 as SGHRS and CDR2 as YFSETQ. The CDR3 covers 15 residues. With 5 bases removed from V and 3 bases from J, the gap between germline ends came to 17 bases. Here the CDR3 DNA reads TGCGCCAGCAGGAGCCCGGGGGCGGGGAAAGAGACCCAGTACTTC. Its protein is CASRSPGAGKETQYF.

The J gene is TRBJ2-3, the V gene TRBV5-1, with D perhaps matching TRBD2 (5 bases). Germline V gene sequence: CDR1 SGHRS, CDR2 YFSETQ. Between the trimmed V and J ends, which lost 1 base and 0 bases, there was a span of 9 bases. CDR3 length equals 15 residues. CDR3 sequence (DNA): TGCGCCAGCAGCTTGCTACTAGGAAGCACAGATACGCAGTATTTT. It codes for CASSLLLGSTDTQYF. The whole variable domain, filled in from reference TRBV5-1 and TRBJ2-3, reads KAGVTQTPRYLIKTRGQQVTLSCSPISGHRSVSWYQQTPGQGLQFLFEYFSETQRNKGNFPGRFSGRQFSNSRSEMNVSTLELGDSALYLCASSLLLGSTDTQYFGPGTRLTVL.

The chain has TRBV10-1 and TRBJ2-7, with 10 positions matching TRBD2. CDR3 length: 15 residues. After removal of 3 bases from V and 4 bases from J, the junction contained 6 bases not matched to a gene. Germline V gives CDR1 WNHNN, CDR2 SYGVQD (reference sequence). The CDR3 loop reads CASSESSGREYEQYF. The CDR3 DNA sequence: TGCGCCAGCAGTGAATCGAGCGGGAGGGAATACGAGCAGTACTTC.

J is TRBJ2-7 and V is TRBV18; a weak D match, TRBD2 (5 bases). V was clipped by 2 bases and J by 3 bases, with 11 bases between them. This CDR3 is built from 14 residues. Germline assignment: CDR1 KGHSH and CDR2 LQKENI. The CDR3 sequence is CASSPSVASYEQYF. The DNA for the CDR3 is TGTGCCAGCTCACCATCGGTAGCGAGCTACGAGCAGTACTTC.

This clone occurred many times. Other nucleotide sequences from this sample produce the same CDR3. The chain has TRBV30 and TRBJ1-2; possible D gene TRBD1, 5 bases. From germline, CDR1 is GTSNPN and CDR2 SVGIG (reference sequence). This CDR3 region has 12 residues. The V and J ends lost 1 base and 2 bases respectively, with 5 bases between them. This CDR3 reads CAWSGQNYGYTF. CDR3 in DNA: TGTGCCTGGAGTGGACAGAACTATGGCTACACCTTC.

This chain connects TRBV28 to TRBJ2-7; tentatively, D is TRBD1 (5 bases). Germline CDR1 MDHEN, CDR2 SYDVKM. Trimming removed 5 bases from V and 5 bases from J, with 7 bases in between. The CDR3 covers 11 residues. The CDR3 nucleotides read TGTGCCAGCAGTACCAGGGACGAGCAGTACTTC. Its protein product is CASSTRDEQYF.

This clone was recorded only once. The chain couples TRBV5-1 to TRBJ2-5; tentative D call: TRBD1 (5 bases). Germline loops: CDR1 SGHRS, CDR2 YFSETQ. There are 14 residues in the CDR3. The V end was cut by 0 bases, the J end by 1 base, with 7 bases between. Here the CDR3 DNA reads TGCGCCAGCAGCTTGGAGACAGCCCAAGAGACCCAGTACTTC. Its translation is CASSLETAQETQYF.

The chain couples TRBV9 to TRBJ2-1; no definite D call. Germline V gene sequence: CDR1 SGDLS, CDR2 YYNGEE. The CDR3 runs to 12 residues. V lost 4 bases, J lost 9 bases, and 11 bases lay in between. CDR3 sequence (DNA): TGTGCCAGCAGCCTGATGGACGGTGAGCAGTTCTTC. Its translation: CASSLMDGEQFF.

The chain uses TRBV28 and TRBJ1-1; possible D gene TRBD1, 5 bases. The V and J ends lost 6 bases and 1 base respectively, with 15 bases between them. Germline CDR1 MDHEN, CDR2 SYDVKM. CDR3 length: 15 amino acids. The CDR3: CASRRGGAGNTEAFF. In DNA form, the CDR3 reads TGTGCCAGCAGACGGGGTGGGGCGGGGAACACTGAAGCTTTCTTT.

The V gene is TRBV27, the J gene TRBJ2-1; 7 bases match TRBD2. V was clipped by 1 base and J by 5 bases; unmatched bases: 11. Per the germline V gene, CDR1 is MNHEY and CDR2 is SMNVEV (reference sequence). The CDR3 has 17 amino acids. The CDR3 DNA reads TGTGCCAGCAGTTTATATTTATTGGCTAGCGGAAACAATGAGCAGTTCTTC. Protein product: CASSLYLLASGNNEQFF.

The V gene is TRBV5-4, the J gene TRBJ1-2, with 7 bases matching TRBD1. The CDR3 extends over 13 amino acids. CDR1 and CDR2 from the germline V gene are SGHNT and YYREEE (reference sequence). Trimming removed 3 bases from V and 8 bases from J; junction bases left unmatched: 7. In DNA form, the CDR3 reads TGTGCCAGCAGCTCCGGGACAGTGTCCGGCTACACCTTC. This codes for CASSSGTVSGYTF.

The V call is TRBV18, the J call TRBJ2-2; 9 positions agree with TRBD1. V shed 3 bases, J shed 4 bases, and the junction held 6 bases outside the gene matches. The CDR3 covers 16 residues. CDR1 and CDR2 from the germline V gene are KGHSH and LQKENI. The CDR3 nucleotides are TGTGCCAGCTCACCGATGGGACAGGGTGGCACCGGGGAGCTGTTTTTT. Protein product: CASSPMGQGGTGELFF. Full variable domain (rest looked up from reference TRBV18 and TRBJ2-2): NAGVMQNPRHLVRRRGQEARLRCSPMKGHSHVYWYRQLPEEGLKFMVYLQKENIIDESGMPKERFSAEFPKEGPSILRIQQVVRGDSAAYFCASSPMGQGGTGELFFGEGSRLTVL.

This clone was counted only a few times. The chain employs TRBV21-1 and TRBJ2-1; TRBD2, the D gene given by the table, was not confirmed from the DNA. TRBV21-1 is designated a pseudogene. This CDR3 contains 16 residues. CDR3 residues: CASTIRGLAGVSGQFF. CDR3 in DNA: TGTGCCAGCACCATAAGAGGTCTAGCGGGAGTTTCAGGGCAGTTCTTC.

As for this clone: This sample also contains other DNA sequences that code for the same CDR3. The CDR3: CASSLDPGSNQPQHF. Written as DNA, the CDR3 is TGCGCCAGCAGCTTGGACCCGGGTAGCAATCAGCCCCAGCATTTT. This sequence joins TRBV5-1 and TRBJ1-5; D gene ambiguous. Germline CDR1 SGHRS, CDR2 YFSETQ. This CDR3 has 15 residues. Trimming left V 0 bases short and J 0 bases short, with 7 bases between.

As to this clone: The sample holds other DNA sequences that translate to the same CDR3. The chain carries TRBV5-1 and TRBJ2-1; D might be TRBD1 or TRBD2, each matching 5 bases. Trimming removed 5 bases from V and 6 bases from J, with 15 bases in between. Per the germline V gene, CDR1 is SGHRS and CDR2 is YFSETQ. The CDR3 runs 14 residues. In nucleotides, the CDR3 is TGCGCCAGCAGTCCCGGGACGGAAGGCAATGAGCAGTTCTTC. Translation gives CASSPGTEGNEQFF. The variable domain in full, completed from reference TRBV5-1 and TRBJ2-1, reads KAGVTQTPRYLIKTRGQQVTLSCSPISGHRSVSWYQQTPGQGLQFLFEYFSETQRNKGNFPGRFSGRQFSNSRSEMNVSTLELGDSALYLCASSPGTEGNEQFFGPGTRLTVL.

The chain combines TRBV5-5 with TRBJ2-5; weak D call: TRBD1 (5 bases). V lost 1 base to trimming and J lost 1 base, with 11 bases between them. Per germline, CDR1 SGHKS and CDR2 YYEKEE (reference sequence). This CDR3 spans 15 amino acids. CDR3 region: CASSLRVRGQETQYF. The CDR3 nucleotides read TGTGCCAGCAGCTTGAGAGTTAGGGGCCAAGAGACCCAGTACTTC.

V and J are TRBV6-5 and TRBJ2-1; 8 nucleotides line up with TRBD1. V lost 6 bases, J lost 8 bases, and 9 bases stayed unmatched. Germline CDR1 reads MNHEY; CDR2 reads SVGAGI. The CDR3 totals 14 residues. The CDR3 nucleotides read TGTGCCAGCAGAAGCCGGACAGGGTTCCATGAGCAGTTCTTC. Amino acid sequence: CASRSRTGFHEQFF.